This T cell receptor (beta chain) was sequenced for a study of T cell repertoires in aging, cancer and after chemotherapy. This clonotype was observed once. TCR beta rearrangements were amplified from peripheral blood genomic DNA. Germline CDR1 is LGHNA and CDR2 is YSLEER. The CDR3 loop spans 15 amino acids. The V end was cut by 1 base, the J end by 3 bases, with 13 bases between. Rearranged V-D-J TRB sequences were amplified with a mixed TRB-A/B primer pool. TCRdb used MiXCR to reprocess the multiplex PCR reads, holding one entry per CDR3 protein. The table includes 5,000 to 6,000 distinct CDR3 sequences, approximately 21% detected once.

The chain combines TRBV4-3 with TRBJ2-7; a weak D match, TRBD1 (5 bases). The TCR originated in a human donor in good health. The donor label of this sample is uncertain. What was sequenced was blood. Written as DNA, the CDR3 is TGCGCCAGCAGCCAAGGTACAGGCTGGGACTACGAGCAGTACTTC. Protein sequence: CASSQGTGWDYEQYF.